The clone carrying this T cell receptor (beta chain) was counted a few times. Antigen unknown. The sample belongs to a study of PD-1 blockade in classical Hodgkin lymphoma. Data came from immunoSEQ multiplex PCR; TCRdb stores just in-frame clones and leaves some out. The table lists approximately 61,000 clones, around nine tenths of them singletons. V was clipped by 1 base and J by 4 bases; unmatched bases: 2. This CDR3 spans 14 amino acids. Germline CDR1 reads LGHNT; CDR2 reads FRNRAP. Time point defined: cycle 4 day 1 (C4D1), after less than 7 weeks of nivolumab. All patients experienced relapse after autologous stem cell transplantation, and brentuximab vedotin exposure was variable. Findings and limits, study-wide: In CD4+ cells, TCR diversity went up significantly by C4D1, but in CD8+ cells it did not. Reports indicated that newly diagnosed patients had lower baseline TCR diversity than healthy donors did.

This rearrangement joins TRBV12-5 to TRBJ1-2, with TRBD1 identical over 8 bases. The clonotype originates from a human donor with classical Hodgkin lymphoma. The material was peripheral blood mononuclear cells (PBMCs), obtained before the fourth cycle of nivolumab. The CDR3 sequence is CASGLAGGGYGYTF. The CDR3 nucleotides are TGTGCTAGTGGTTTGGCAGGGGGCGGCTATGGCTACACCTTC.